This T cell receptor (beta chain) was obtained from a study of shared clonotypes between healthy human individuals. The wider study: Donors were two women and a few men aged 18 to 49.

At a deep level, the assay was run. Assay used: immunoSEQ multiplex PCR; TCRdb lists only in-frame clones, some missing. The data show roughly 1 million clones, around 78% seen once. As for this clone: The antigen is unknown.

Study-wide findings and caveats: The study generally estimated greater richness for naive than memory subsets. The four-donor shared clonotypes exceeded non-shared clonotypes in generation probability, with non-shared ones scoring lower.

Germline V gives CDR1 MNHNY, CDR2 SVGAGI (reference sequence). This CDR3 spans 14 amino acids. Trimming left V 6 bases short and J 4 bases short, with 15 bases between. The sequence came from a man aged 18-30 years in good health. Some clones in this sample may be carry-over from other donors' samples. V and J are TRBV6-6 and TRBJ1-1; D gene uncertain. The sample comprised memory CD4+ T cells from PBMCs. The subset denotes: CD45RA-negative fraction. The CDR3 DNA follows: TGTGCCAGCAGCCGATCCCGGGAGTTCACTGAAGCTTTCTTT. This encodes CASSRSREFTEAFF.